A selection of T cell receptor beta chains follows, all from one sample in a study of CD8 T cells in ankylosing spondylitis. Via MiXCR, TCRdb re-called the 5' RACE reads, giving one row per CDR3 protein. In the table there are 220,000 or so distinct CDR3 sequences, 10% to 13% of which are singletons. The material sequenced was blood, either unsorted or a sorted T cell fraction (not recorded which). The origin of the receptors is a male donor with ankylosing spondylitis or in good health (not recorded which). Both conserved end residues are part of each CDR3. D genes are given only for firm matches. Clone size, where shown, is once, few, many, or a class for clones that have expanded.

.,many,TRBV6-1,TRBJ1-1,CAVRRGWNTEAFF,TGTGCCGTCCGGAGGGGTTGGAACACTGAAGCTTTCTTT
.,.,TRBV20-1,TRBJ2-7,CSAPPISSYEQYF,TGCAGTGCCCCCCCCATTAGCTCCTACGAGCAGTACTTC
TRBD2,.,TRBV12-3/TRBV12-4,TRBJ2-1,CASTVRLAGVYNEQFF,TGTGCCAGCACCGTACGACTAGCGGGGGTTTACAATGAGCAGTTCTTC
.,few,TRBV11-2,TRBJ2-3,CASSSPPGMTQYF,TGTGCCAGCAGCTCGCCTCCCGGGATGACGCAGTATTTT
.,.,TRBV7-2,TRBJ2-3,CASRPPGLSTDTQYF,TGTGCCAGCAGGCCACCGGGACTTAGCACAGATACGCAGTATTTT
.,many,TRBV7-9,TRBJ2-7,CASSLAEASSYEQYF,TGTGCCAGCAGCTTAGCCGAGGCTAGCTCCTACGAGCAGTACTTC
TRBD2,.,TRBV7-6,TRBJ2-5,CASSKGMGLAGVTQYF,TGTGCCAGCAGCAAGGGGATGGGACTAGCGGGGGTGACCCAGTACTTC
.,many,TRBV5-6,TRBJ1-6,CASSFLGENSPLHF,TGTGCCAGCAGCTTCCTAGGGGAGAATTCACCCCTCCACTTT
.,many,TRBV7-6,TRBJ2-3,CASSFFDGQDTDTQYF,TGTGCCAGCAGCTTCTTTGATGGGCAGGACACAGATACGCAGTATTTT
.,many,TRBV12-3/TRBV12-4,TRBJ2-3,CASRQGDTQYF,TGTGCCAGCAGGCAGGGTGATACGCAGTATTTT
TRBD1,.,TRBV15,TRBJ2-1,CATSTPHRGTGPYNEQFF,TGTGCCACCAGCACTCCCCACCGAGGGACAGGGCCCTACAATGAGCAGTTCTTC
.,.,TRBV29-1,TRBJ1-5,CSAIQGPDQPQHF,TGCAGCGCGATTCAGGGGCCCGATCAGCCCCAGCATTTT
.,many,TRBV29-1,TRBJ2-3,CSVAGDTDTQYF,TGCAGCGTTGCTGGGGACACAGATACGCAGTATTTT
.,many,TRBV5-1,TRBJ2-2,CASSLAGAPNTGELFF,TGCGCCAGCAGCTTGGCAGGGGCCCCGAACACCGGGGAGCTGTTTTTT
.,few,TRBV29-1,TRBJ1-1,CSADRGNTEAFF,TGCAGCGCCGACCGAGGGAACACTGAAGCTTTCTTT
.,many,TRBV29-1,TRBJ1-2,CSGSRDTGRYGYTF,TGCAGCGGGTCCCGGGACACCGGCCGGTATGGCTACACCTTC
.,.,TRBV2,TRBJ2-2,CASSAPGAVLNTGELFF,TGTGCCAGCAGTGCGCCAGGGGCGGTTTTAAACACCGGGGAGCTGTTTTTT
.,few,TRBV3-1,TRBJ2-5,CASNPGAGETQYF,TGTGCCAGCAACCCGGGGGCCGGTGAGACCCAGTACTTC
.,few,TRBV30,TRBJ2-7,CAWSVLEKERYF,TGTGCCTGGAGTGTACTTGAGAAGGAGCGGTACTTC
TRBD2,many,TRBV5-6,TRBJ2-3,CASSTGTSDLGDTQYF,TGTGCCAGCAGCACCGGGACTAGCGACCTTGGGGATACGCAGTATTTT
TRBD1,.,TRBV4-2,TRBJ1-1,CASSQGDSWAEAFF,TGTGCCAGCAGCCAAGGGGACAGCTGGGCTGAAGCTTTCTTT
TRBD2,many,TRBV29-1,TRBJ2-1,CSDTGGSSYNEQFF,TGCAGCGACACCGGGGGGAGCTCCTACAATGAGCAGTTCTTC
.,few,TRBV5-1,TRBJ2-3,CASSSLDPKDTQYF,TGCGCCAGCAGCTCACTCGACCCAAAGGATACGCAGTATTTT
.,.,TRBV20-1,TRBJ2-5,CSARDHWARGEETQYF,TGCAGTGCTAGAGATCACTGGGCCAGGGGTGAAGAGACCCAGTACTTC
.,many,TRBV7-6,TRBJ1-1,CASSQDEQGTEAFF,TGTGCCAGCAGCCAAGATGAACAGGGCACTGAAGCTTTCTTT
TRBD1,many,TRBV27,TRBJ1-6,CASSVQGFNSPLHF,TGTGCCAGCAGTGTACAGGGGTTCAATTCACCCCTCCACTTT
.,many,TRBV12-3/TRBV12-4,TRBJ1-3,CASSSNRDYSGNTIYF,TGTGCCAGCAGTTCGAACAGGGACTATTCTGGAAACACCATATATTTT
.,.,TRBV5-1,TRBJ2-6,CASRQELSSGANVLTF,TGCGCCAGCAGACAGGAGCTGAGCTCTGGGGCCAACGTCCTGACTTTC